These 5 T cell receptor beta chains share one sample of origin, sequenced in a study of blood T cells in healthy people across ages. A J-beta primer mix and a sample-barcoded 5' primer were used in a second PCR of roughly 7 to 12 cycles. A single record per CDR3 protein comes from TCRdb applying MiXCR to the 5' RACE reads. The table has over 600,000 distinct CDR3 sequences, about 61% seen once. Sequencing was carried out using blood. These receptors were taken from a man aged 40-49 years in good health.

This chain joins TRBV24-1 and TRBJ2-2, with TRBD2 matching 8 bases. CDR3 length: 18 amino acids. CDR1 and CDR2 from the germline V gene are KGHDR and SFDVKD. Trimming at V came to 1 base and at J to 0 bases, leaving 6 bases not matched to a gene. This CDR3 reads CATSDLRQREPNTGELFF. Written as DNA, the CDR3 is TGTGCCACCAGTGATTTAAGGCAGCGGGAGCCGAACACCGGGGAGCTGTTTTTT.

On this clonotype itself: One end of the junction does not line up with germline, which may come from a read error. The chain uses TRBV3-1 and TRBJ2-5; 7 bases agree with TRBD1. This CDR3 comprises 15 residues. Germline CDR1 is LGHDT and CDR2 is YNNKEL (reference sequence). The CDR3, as DNA: TGTGCTAGCAGCCAAAGGGGGCGGACCCAAGAGACCCAGTACTTC. Protein sequence: CASSQRGRTQETQYF.

This clonotype was found a few times. V and J are TRBV6-1 and TRBJ2-1; a weak D match, TRBD1 (6 bases). The germline V and J ends were trimmed by 4 bases and 4 bases, with 11 bases remaining between them. Germline lookup yields CDR1 MNHNS and CDR2 SASEGT. The CDR3 loop spans 14 amino acids. The CDR3 sequence is CASSVGAAYNEQFF. CDR3 nucleotide sequence: TGTGCCAGCAGTGTGGGGGCGGCTTACAATGAGCAGTTCTTC.

The chain joins TRBV5-1 to TRBJ2-3; the match to TRBD2 covers 9 bases. Losses at the gene ends were 0 bases for V and 0 bases for J; bases not matched to a gene: 2. CDR1 is SGHRS and CDR2 is YFSETQ in the germline V gene. This CDR3 contains 16 residues. The CDR3 bases are TGCGCCAGCAGCTTGGTGCTAGCGGGAAGCACAGATACGCAGTATTTT. Amino acids: CASSLVLAGSTDTQYF.

This clonotype was seen more than once but under ten times. The chain carries TRBV4-1 and TRBJ2-5; the D is unclear. V shed 3 bases and J shed 2 bases, with 7 bases lying between them. Germline loops: CDR1 MGHRA, CDR2 YSYEKL. This CDR3 spans 13 amino acids. The CDR3 DNA follows: TGCGCCAGCAGCCAGGGCAATCAAGAGACCCAGTACTTC. This sequence encodes CASSQGNQETQYF.